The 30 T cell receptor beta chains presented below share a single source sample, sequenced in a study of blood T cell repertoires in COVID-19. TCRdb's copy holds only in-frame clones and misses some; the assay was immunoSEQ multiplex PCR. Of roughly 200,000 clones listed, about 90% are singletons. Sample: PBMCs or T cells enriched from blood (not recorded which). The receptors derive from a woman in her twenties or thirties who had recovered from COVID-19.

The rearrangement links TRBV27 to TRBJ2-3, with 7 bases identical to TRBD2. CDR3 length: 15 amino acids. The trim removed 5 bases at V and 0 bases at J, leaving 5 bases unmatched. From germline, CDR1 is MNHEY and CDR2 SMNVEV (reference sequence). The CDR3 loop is CASSPGLDSTDTQYF. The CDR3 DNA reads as TGTGCCAGCAGTCCCGGACTAGACAGCACAGATACGCAGTATTTT.

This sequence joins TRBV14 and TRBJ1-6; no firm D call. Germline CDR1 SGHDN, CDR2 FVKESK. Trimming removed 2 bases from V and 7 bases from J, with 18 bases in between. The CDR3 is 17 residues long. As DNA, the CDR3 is TGTGCCAGCAGCCAATACGAGGACTTCGATGAAAATTCACCCCTCCACTTT. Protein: CASSQYEDFDENSPLHF.

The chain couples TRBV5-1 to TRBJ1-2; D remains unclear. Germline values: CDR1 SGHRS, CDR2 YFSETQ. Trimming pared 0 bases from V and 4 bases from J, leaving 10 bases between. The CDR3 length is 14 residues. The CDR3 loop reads CASSLAEGGYGYTF. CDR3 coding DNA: TGCGCCAGCAGCTTGGCCGAGGGCGGCTATGGCTACACCTTC.

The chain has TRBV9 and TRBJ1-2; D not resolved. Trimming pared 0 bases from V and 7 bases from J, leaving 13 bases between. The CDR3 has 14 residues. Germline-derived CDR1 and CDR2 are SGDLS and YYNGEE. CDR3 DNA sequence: TGTGCCAGCAGCGTAGAGGCGGGAGAGGGTGGCTACACCTTC. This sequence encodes CASSVEAGEGGYTF.

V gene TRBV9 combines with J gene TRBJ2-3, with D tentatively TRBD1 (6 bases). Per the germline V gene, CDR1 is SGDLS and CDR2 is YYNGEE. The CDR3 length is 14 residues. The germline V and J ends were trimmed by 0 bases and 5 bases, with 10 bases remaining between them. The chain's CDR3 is CASSVATGLDTQYF. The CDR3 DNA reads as TGTGCCAGCAGCGTAGCTACAGGGCTAGATACGCAGTATTTT.

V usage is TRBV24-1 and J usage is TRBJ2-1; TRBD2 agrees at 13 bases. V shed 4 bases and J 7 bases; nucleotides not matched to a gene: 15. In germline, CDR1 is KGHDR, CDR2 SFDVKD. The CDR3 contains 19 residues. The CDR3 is CATSDSLAGGVFRRNEQFF. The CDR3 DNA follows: TGTGCCACCAGTGACTCACTAGCGGGAGGGGTATTCAGAAGGAATGAGCAGTTCTTC.

The chain's CDR3 is CASSYADRASNYGYTF. The CDR3 DNA reads as TGTGCCAGCAGTTACGCTGACAGGGCTTCTAACTATGGCTACACCTTC. The chain employs TRBV6-6 and TRBJ1-2; TRBD1 agrees at 7 bases. V lost 2 bases to trimming and J lost 0 bases; unmatched junction nucleotides: 6. Looked up from germline, CDR1 is MNHNY and CDR2 is SVGAGI (reference sequence). CDR3 length equals 16 residues.

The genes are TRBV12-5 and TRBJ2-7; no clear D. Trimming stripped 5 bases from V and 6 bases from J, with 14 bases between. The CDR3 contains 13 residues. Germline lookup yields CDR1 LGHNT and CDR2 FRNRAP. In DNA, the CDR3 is TGTGCTAGTGGTCTACGACATCAGGTCGAGCAGTACTTC. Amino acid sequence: CASGLRHQVEQYF.

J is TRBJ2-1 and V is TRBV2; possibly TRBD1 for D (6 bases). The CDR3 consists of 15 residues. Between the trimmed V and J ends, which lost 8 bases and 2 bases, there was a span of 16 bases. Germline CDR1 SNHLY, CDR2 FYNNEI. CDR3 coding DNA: TGTGCCAGCCGATCCCAGGGGACCCCCTACAATGAGCAGTTCTTC. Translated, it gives CASRSQGTPYNEQFF.

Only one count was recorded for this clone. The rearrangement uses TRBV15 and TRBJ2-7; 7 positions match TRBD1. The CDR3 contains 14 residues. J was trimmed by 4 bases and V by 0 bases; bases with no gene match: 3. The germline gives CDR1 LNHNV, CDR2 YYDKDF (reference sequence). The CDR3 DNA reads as TGTGCCACCAGCAGAGAAGGGGGCACGTACGAGCAGTACTTC. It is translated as CATSREGGTYEQYF.

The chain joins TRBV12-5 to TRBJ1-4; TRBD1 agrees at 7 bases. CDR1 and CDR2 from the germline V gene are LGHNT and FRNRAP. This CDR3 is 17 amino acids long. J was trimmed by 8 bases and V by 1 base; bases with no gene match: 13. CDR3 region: CASGLGFLDRPKEKLFF. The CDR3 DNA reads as TGTGCTAGTGGTTTGGGCTTTCTGGACAGGCCAAAGGAAAAACTGTTTTTT.

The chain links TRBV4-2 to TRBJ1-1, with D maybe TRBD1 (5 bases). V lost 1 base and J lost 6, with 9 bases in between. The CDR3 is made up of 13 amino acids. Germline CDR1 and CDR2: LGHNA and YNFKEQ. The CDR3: CASSQGGDPEAFF. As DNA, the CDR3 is TGTGCCAGCAGCCAAGGGGGGGACCCTGAAGCTTTCTTT.

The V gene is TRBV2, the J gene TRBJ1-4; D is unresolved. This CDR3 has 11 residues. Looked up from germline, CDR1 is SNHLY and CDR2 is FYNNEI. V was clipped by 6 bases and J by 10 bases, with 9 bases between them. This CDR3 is CASSTRGKLFF. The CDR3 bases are TGTGCCAGCAGCACGCGGGGAAAACTGTTTTTT. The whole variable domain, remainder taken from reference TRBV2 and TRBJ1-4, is EPEVTQTPSHQVTQMGQEVILRCVPISNHLYFYWYRQILGQKVEFLVSFYNNEISEKSEIFDDQFSVERPDGSNFTLKIRSTKLEDSAMYFCASSTRGKLFFGSGTQLSVL.

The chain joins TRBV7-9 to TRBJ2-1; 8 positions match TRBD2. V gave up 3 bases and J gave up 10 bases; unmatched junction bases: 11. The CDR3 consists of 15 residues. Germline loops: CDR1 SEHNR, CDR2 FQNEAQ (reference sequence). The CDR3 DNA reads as TGTGCCAGCAGCTTCACCCGGGGGGGAGCTGAAGAGCAGTTCTTC. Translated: CASSFTRGGAEEQFF.

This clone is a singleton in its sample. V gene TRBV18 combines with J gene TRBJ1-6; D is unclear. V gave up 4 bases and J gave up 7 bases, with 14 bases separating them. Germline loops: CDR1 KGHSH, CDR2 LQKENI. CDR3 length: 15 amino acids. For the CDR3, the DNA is TGTGCCAGCTCACTAGATTTGTCGCGCAATTCACCCCTCCACTTT. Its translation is CASSLDLSRNSPLHF.

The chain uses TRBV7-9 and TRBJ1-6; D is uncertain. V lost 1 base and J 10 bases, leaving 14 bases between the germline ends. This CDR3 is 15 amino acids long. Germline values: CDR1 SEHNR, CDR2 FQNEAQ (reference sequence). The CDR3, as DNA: TGTGCCAGCAGCTTAGTCCCCGGGGATGGCTCACCCCTCCACTTT. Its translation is CASSLVPGDGSPLHF.

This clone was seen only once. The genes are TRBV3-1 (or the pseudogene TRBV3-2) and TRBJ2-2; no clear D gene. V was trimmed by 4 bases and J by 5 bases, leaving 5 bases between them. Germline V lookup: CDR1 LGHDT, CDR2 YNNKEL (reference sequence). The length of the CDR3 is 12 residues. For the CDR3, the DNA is TGTGCCAGCAGCCCCGGTACCGGGGAGCTGTTTTTT. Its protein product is CASSPGTGELFF.

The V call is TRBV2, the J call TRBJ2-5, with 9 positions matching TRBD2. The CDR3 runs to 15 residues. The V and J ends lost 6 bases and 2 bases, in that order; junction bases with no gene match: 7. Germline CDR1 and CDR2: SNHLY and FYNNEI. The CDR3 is CASSSRLAEQETQYF. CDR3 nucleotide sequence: TGTGCCAGCAGCTCCCGACTAGCGGAACAAGAGACCCAGTACTTC.

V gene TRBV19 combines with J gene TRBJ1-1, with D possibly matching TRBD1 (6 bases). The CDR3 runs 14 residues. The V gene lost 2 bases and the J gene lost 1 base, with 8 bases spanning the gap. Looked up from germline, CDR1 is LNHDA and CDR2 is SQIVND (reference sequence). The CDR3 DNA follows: TGTGCCAGTAGTATACAGGGGAAGAACACTGAAGCTTTCTTT. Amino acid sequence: CASSIQGKNTEAFF.

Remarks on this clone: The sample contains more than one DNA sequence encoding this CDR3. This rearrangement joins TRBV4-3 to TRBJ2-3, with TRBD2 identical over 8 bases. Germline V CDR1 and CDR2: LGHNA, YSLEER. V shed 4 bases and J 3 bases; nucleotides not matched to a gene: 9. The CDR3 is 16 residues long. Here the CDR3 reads CASSLKAGVGTDTQYF. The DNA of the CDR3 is TGCGCCAGCAGCCTCAAAGCGGGAGTAGGGACAGATACGCAGTATTTT.

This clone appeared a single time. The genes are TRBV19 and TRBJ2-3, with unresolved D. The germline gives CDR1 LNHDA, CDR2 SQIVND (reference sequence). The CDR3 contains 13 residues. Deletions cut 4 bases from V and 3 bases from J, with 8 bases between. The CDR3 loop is CASSTLSTDTQYF. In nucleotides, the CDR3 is TGTGCCAGTAGTACCCTATCGACAGATACGCAGTATTTT.

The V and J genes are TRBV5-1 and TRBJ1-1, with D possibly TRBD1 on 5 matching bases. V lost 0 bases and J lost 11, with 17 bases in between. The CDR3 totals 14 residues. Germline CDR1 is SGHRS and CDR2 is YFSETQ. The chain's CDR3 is CASSLAGDRRGAFF. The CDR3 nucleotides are TGCGCCAGCAGCTTGGCGGGGGATCGGCGGGGTGCTTTCTTT.

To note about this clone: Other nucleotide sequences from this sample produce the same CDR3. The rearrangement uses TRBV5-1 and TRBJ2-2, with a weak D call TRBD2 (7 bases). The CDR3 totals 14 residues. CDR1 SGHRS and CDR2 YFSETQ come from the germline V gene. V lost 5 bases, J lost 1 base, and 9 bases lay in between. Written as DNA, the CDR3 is TGCGCCAGCAGAGGGGGGGTGAACACCGGGGAGCTGTTTTTT. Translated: CASRGGVNTGELFF.

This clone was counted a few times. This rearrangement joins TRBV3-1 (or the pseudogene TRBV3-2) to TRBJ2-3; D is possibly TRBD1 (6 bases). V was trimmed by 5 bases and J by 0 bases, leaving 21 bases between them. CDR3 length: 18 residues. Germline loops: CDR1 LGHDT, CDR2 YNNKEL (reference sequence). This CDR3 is CASSYDMIWTASTDTQYF. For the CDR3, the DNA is TGTGCCAGCAGCTACGATATGATATGGACAGCTAGCACAGATACGCAGTATTTT.

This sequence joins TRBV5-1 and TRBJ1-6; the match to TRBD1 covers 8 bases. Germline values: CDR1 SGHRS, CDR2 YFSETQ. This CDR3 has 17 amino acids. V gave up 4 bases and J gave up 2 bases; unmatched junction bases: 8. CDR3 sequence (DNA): TGCGCCAGCAGCCACGGACAGGGAGGCCCCTATAATTCACCCCTCCACTTT. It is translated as CASSHGQGGPYNSPLHF.

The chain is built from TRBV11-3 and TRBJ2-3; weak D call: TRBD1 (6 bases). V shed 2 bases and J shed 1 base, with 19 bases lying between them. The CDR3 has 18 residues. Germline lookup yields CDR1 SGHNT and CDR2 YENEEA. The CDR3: CASSLIRWGHICTDTQYF. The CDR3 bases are TGTGCCAGCAGCTTAATTAGATGGGGACACATCTGCACAGATACGCAGTATTTT.

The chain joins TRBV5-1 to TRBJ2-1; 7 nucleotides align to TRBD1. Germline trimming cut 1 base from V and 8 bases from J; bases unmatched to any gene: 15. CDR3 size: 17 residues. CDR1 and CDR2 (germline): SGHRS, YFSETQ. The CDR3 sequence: CASSLNTGAKGGDEQFF. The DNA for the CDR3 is TGCGCCAGCAGCTTGAACACAGGGGCTAAAGGAGGCGATGAGCAGTTCTTC.

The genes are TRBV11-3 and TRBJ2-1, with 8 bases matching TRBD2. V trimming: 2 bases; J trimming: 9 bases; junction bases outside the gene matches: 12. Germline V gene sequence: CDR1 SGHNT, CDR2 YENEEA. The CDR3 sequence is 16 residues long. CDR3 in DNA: TGTGCCAGCAGCTTATTCGCGGGAGGCTCCGGCAGTGAGCAGTTCTTC. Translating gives CASSLFAGGSGSEQFF.

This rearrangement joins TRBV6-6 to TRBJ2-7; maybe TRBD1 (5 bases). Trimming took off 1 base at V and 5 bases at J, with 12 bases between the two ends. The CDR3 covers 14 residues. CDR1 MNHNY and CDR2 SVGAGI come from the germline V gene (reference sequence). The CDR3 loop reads CASSYLAQGNEQYF. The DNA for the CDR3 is TGTGCCAGCAGTTACTTAGCTCAGGGTAACGAGCAGTACTTC.

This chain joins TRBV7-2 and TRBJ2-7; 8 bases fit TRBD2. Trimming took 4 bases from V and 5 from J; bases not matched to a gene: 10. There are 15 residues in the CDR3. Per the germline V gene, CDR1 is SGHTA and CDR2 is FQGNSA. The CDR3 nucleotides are TGTGCCAGCAGCTCCCCTGGCGGGGGGAGAAACGAGCAGTACTTC. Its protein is CASSSPGGGRNEQYF. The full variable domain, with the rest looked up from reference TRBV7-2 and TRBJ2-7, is GAGVSQSPSNKVTEKGKDVELRCDPISGHTALYWYRQSLGQGLEFLIYFQGNSAPDKSGLPSDRFSAERTGGSVSTLTIQRTQQEDSAVYLCASSSPGGGRNEQYFGPGTRLTVT.